A selection of T cell receptor beta chains follows, all from one sample in a study of blood T cell repertoires in COVID-19. This table comes from immunoSEQ multiplex PCR, and its TCRdb copy is limited to in-frame clones, with some not included. The sample records tens of thousands of clones, around 85% being singletons. Sequenced material: peripheral blood. These receptors all come from a man aged 35 to 55 with COVID-19, enrolled during active disease. Each CDR3 is given without its conserved first and last residue.

CDR3 protein: ASSQPLAGVETQY
CDR3 length: 13
V gene: TRBV6-6
J gene: TRBJ2-5

CDR3 protein: ASSQRLAPYEQY
CDR3 length: 12
V gene: TRBV3-1/TRBV3-2
J gene: TRBJ2-7

CDR3 protein: ATSTTVKGTEAF
CDR3 length: 12
V gene: TRBV15
J gene: TRBJ1-1

CDR3 protein: ASSQEQWNTIY
CDR3 length: 11
V gene: TRBV4-1
J gene: TRBJ1-3

CDR3 protein: SASSHSLDTEAF
CDR3 length: 12
V gene: TRBV20-1
J gene: TRBJ1-1

CDR3 protein: AISPAGQGKNTEAF
CDR3 length: 14
V gene: TRBV10-3
J gene: TRBJ1-1

CDR3 protein: ASSIMGGGVQETQY
CDR3 length: 14
V gene: TRBV19
J gene: TRBJ2-5

CDR3 protein: AEGQGITGELF
CDR3 length: 11
V gene: TRBV6-5
J gene: TRBJ2-2

CDR3 protein: ASSEVGDTQY
CDR3 length: 10
V gene: TRBV6-1
J gene: TRBJ2-3

CDR3 protein: ASSADRGSVSPLH
CDR3 length: 13
V gene: TRBV2
J gene: TRBJ1-6

CDR3 protein: ASSYSSGFGNTIY
CDR3 length: 13
V gene: TRBV6-2/TRBV6-3
J gene: TRBJ1-3

CDR3 protein: ASSTGESEKLF
CDR3 length: 11
V gene: TRBV2
J gene: TRBJ1-4

CDR3 protein: ASSLGHRRGNYGYT
CDR3 length: 14
V gene: TRBV5-6
J gene: TRBJ1-2

CDR3 protein: ASRGQTNSPLH
CDR3 length: 11
V gene: TRBV6-4
J gene: TRBJ1-6

CDR3 protein: AGGQGQRNQPQH
CDR3 length: 12
V gene: TRBV28
J gene: TRBJ1-5

CDR3 protein: ASTPGQGIYNSPLH
CDR3 length: 14
V gene: TRBV28
J gene: TRBJ1-6

CDR3 protein: ASSLVGRVDSPLH
CDR3 length: 13
V gene: TRBV11-2
J gene: TRBJ1-6

CDR3 protein: ASRRTARNYGYT
CDR3 length: 12
V gene: TRBV28
J gene: TRBJ1-2

CDR3 protein: ASTLREGNDQPQH
CDR3 length: 13
V gene: TRBV9
J gene: TRBJ1-5

CDR3 protein: ASSQSPGLAVAEQF
CDR3 length: 14
V gene: TRBV4-1
J gene: TRBJ2-1

CDR3 protein: ASSPYGDHEQF
CDR3 length: 11
V gene: TRBV12-3/TRBV12-4
J gene: TRBJ2-1

CDR3 protein: ASSPRTGDTGELF
CDR3 length: 13
V gene: TRBV18
J gene: TRBJ2-2

CDR3 protein: ASSEARTGSSNQPQH
CDR3 length: 15
V gene: TRBV6-1
J gene: TRBJ1-5

CDR3 protein: ASSLLAGGDNEQF
CDR3 length: 13
V gene: TRBV18
J gene: TRBJ2-1